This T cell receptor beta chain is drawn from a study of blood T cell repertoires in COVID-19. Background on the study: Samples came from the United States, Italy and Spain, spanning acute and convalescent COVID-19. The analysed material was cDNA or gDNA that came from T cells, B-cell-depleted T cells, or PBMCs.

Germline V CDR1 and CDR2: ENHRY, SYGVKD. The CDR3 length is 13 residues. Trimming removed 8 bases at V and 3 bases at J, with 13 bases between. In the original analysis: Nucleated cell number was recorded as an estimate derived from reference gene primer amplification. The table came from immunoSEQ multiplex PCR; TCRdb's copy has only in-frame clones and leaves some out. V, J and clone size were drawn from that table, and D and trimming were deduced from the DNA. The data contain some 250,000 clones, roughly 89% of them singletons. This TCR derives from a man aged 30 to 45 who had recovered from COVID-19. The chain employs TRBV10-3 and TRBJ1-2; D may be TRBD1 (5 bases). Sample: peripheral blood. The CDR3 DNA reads TGTGCCATCTGGGCAGGGTTAGACTATGGCTACACCTTC. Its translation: CAIWAGLDYGYTF.